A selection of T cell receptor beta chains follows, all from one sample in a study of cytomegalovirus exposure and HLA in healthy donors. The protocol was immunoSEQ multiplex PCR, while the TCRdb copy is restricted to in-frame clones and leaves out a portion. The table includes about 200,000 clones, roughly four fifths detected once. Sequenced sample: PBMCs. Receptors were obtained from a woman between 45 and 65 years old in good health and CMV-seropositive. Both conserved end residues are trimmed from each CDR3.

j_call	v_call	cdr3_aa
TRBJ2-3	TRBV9	ASSPRTSGNRHTQY
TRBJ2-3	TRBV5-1	ASSLSPQGAGGTDTQY
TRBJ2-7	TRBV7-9	ASSAGTGSYEQY
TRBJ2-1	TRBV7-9	ASSVAGAGNEQF
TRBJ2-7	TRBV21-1	ATPGGSPYEQY
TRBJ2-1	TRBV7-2	ASSLVSGTYNEQF
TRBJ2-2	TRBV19	ATRNRESTGELF
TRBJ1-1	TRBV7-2	ASSSTGRNTEAF
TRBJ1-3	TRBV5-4	ASSFGQVSGNTIY
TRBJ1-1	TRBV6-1	ASVRNTEAF
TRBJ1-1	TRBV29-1	SVERQVNTEAF